What follows describes a single TCR beta chain. Germline V lookup: CDR1 SGHAT, CDR2 FQDESV (reference sequence). Trimming removed 3 bases from V and 2 bases from J, with 7 bases in between. CDR3 size: 13 residues. TCRdb called the RT-PCR reads again in MiXCR, with one record for every CDR3 protein. The table records approximately 200,000 distinct CDR3 sequences, 38% of them present only once. The data originate from a study of patients and donors after allogeneic stem cell transplantation. Sample: blood, either unsorted or a sorted T cell fraction (not recorded which). The TCR comes from a human donor who was either an allogeneic HSCT recipient or a stem cell or donor lymphocyte infusion donor (not recorded which). It is not recorded whose cells these are; they may come from a transplant donor. The chain uses TRBV11-1 and TRBJ1-2; D is unclear. Written as DNA, the CDR3 is TGTGCCAGCAGCTTCCAGTTGAACTATGGCTACACCTTC. Encoded protein: CASSFQLNYGYTF.